The sequence of this T cell receptor (beta chain) was determined in a study of T cell changes during pregnancy in multiple sclerosis. Germline V CDR1 and CDR2: SGDLS, YYNGEE. The V end was cut by 1 base, the J end by 0 bases, with 5 bases between. The CDR3 is made up of 15 amino acids. Sequencing was performed with immunoSEQ multiplex PCR; in TCRdb, only in-frame clones are kept and a portion is missing. The sample records approximately 59,000 clones, around 91% being singletons. The chain uses TRBV9 and TRBJ1-6; no clear D gene. The clonotype comes from a female donor in good health, enrolled as a control in a pregnancy study. The sequencing here drew on peripheral blood, taken in the third trimester of pregnancy. Here the CDR3 reads CASSVSSSYNSPLHF. In DNA, the CDR3 is TGTGCCAGCAGCGTATCGAGCTCCTATAATTCACCCCTCCACTTT.